These 25 T cell receptor beta chains originate from one sample sequenced in a study of cytomegalovirus exposure and HLA in healthy donors. Both 60 Vbeta primers and 13 Jbeta primers went into the PCR. The method was immunoSEQ multiplex PCR; TCRdb's version includes in-frame clones alone and lacks a portion of them. Among roughly 130,000 clones, approximately 81% were seen once, and the ten largest hold roughly 2%. Sequenced material: PBMCs. These receptors came from a man between 18 and 29 years old in good health and CMV-seronegative.

This clone was found a few times. V is TRBV11-1 and J is TRBJ1-2; 9 bases line up with TRBD1. The CDR3 spans 14 residues. V gave up 4 bases and J gave up 6 bases; unmatched junction bases: 6. Germline-derived CDR1 and CDR2 are SGHAT and FQDESV (reference sequence). CDR3 bases: TGTGCCAGCAGCTCCCGGGACAGGGTCAATGGCTACACCTTC. As protein: CASSSRDRVNGYTF.

V usage is TRBV4-3 and J usage is TRBJ2-7; a weak D match, TRBD1 (5 bases). The CDR3 is 15 residues long. The V end lost 0 bases, the J end lost 2 bases, and 11 bases lay between the germline ends. Germline CDR1 and CDR2: LGHNA and YSLEER. This CDR3 is CASSQDWGTPYEQYF. The CDR3 nucleotides read TGCGCCAGCAGCCAAGATTGGGGCACCCCCTACGAGCAGTACTTC.

This clone was observed a few times. V gene TRBV4-2 combines with J gene TRBJ2-1; 10 positions agree with TRBD2. The ends lost 0 bases at V and 9 bases at J; junction bases unmatched: 14. This CDR3 comprises 18 residues. CDR1 and CDR2 (germline): LGHNA, YNFKEQ. The CDR3 protein is CASSQDWRMLAGVAEQFF. Written as DNA, the CDR3 is TGTGCCAGCAGCCAAGATTGGAGGATGCTAGCGGGAGTAGCTGAGCAGTTCTTC.

The CDR3 DNA sequence: TGTGCCAGCAGCGTTTTCAGTACCGGGGAGCTGTTTTTT. This translates into CASSVFSTGELFF. This chain connects TRBV9 to TRBJ2-2; D ambiguous. Germline CDR1 reads SGDLS; CDR2 reads YYNGEE. CDR3 length equals 13 residues. The V end was cut by 2 bases, the J end by 5 bases, with 7 bases between.

This chain connects TRBV18 to TRBJ1-5, with 8 positions matching TRBD1. This CDR3 is 15 amino acids long. Trimming took 3 bases from V and 3 from J; bases not matched to a gene: 4. Germline CDR1 is KGHSH and CDR2 is LQKENI. The CDR3 DNA sequence: TGTGCCAGCTCACCGGACAGGGTTTTCAATCAGCCCCAGCATTTT. Translated: CASSPDRVFNQPQHF.

V is TRBV18 and J is TRBJ1-3, with 9 bases aligning to TRBD1. Germline loops: CDR1 KGHSH, CDR2 LQKENI. V lost 3 bases to trimming and J lost 0 bases; unmatched junction nucleotides: 12. The length of the CDR3 is 19 residues. As DNA, the CDR3 is TGTGCCAGCTCACCCACAACCGGGACAGGGAAACACTCTGGAAACACCATATATTTT. Encoded protein: CASSPTTGTGKHSGNTIYF.

This clone appeared a few times. The chain joins TRBV30 to TRBJ1-1; perhaps TRBD1 as D (6 bases). The V gene's germline CDR1 is GTSNPN and CDR2 SVGIG (reference sequence). The CDR3 sequence is 11 residues long. V was pared by 1 base and J by 10 bases, with 10 bases between. The CDR3 is CAWSARDTAFF. In nucleotides, the CDR3 is TGTGCCTGGAGTGCTCGGGACACAGCTTTCTTT.

The gene calls are TRBV5-6 and TRBJ2-3; 9 bases map to TRBD2. The CDR3 runs 15 residues. V was clipped by 5 bases and J by 2 bases; unmatched bases: 6. Germline V gene data show CDR1 as SGHDT and CDR2 as YYEEEE. The CDR3: CASRQGLASTDTQYF. Here the CDR3 DNA reads TGTGCCAGCAGACAGGGACTAGCCTCCACAGATACGCAGTATTTT.

The chain combines TRBV10-1 with TRBJ2-3; 9 bases map to TRBD1. From germline, CDR1 is WNHNN and CDR2 SYGVQD (reference sequence). V gave up 6 bases and J gave up 4 bases; unmatched junction bases: 8. This CDR3 spans 15 amino acids. The CDR3 reads CASSGRDRASDTQYF. Written as DNA, the CDR3 is TGCGCCAGCAGCGGCCGGGACAGGGCTTCAGATACGCAGTATTTT.

This clone appeared a few times. The V call is TRBV28, the J call TRBJ2-3; TRBD2 might be the D (6 bases). Looked up from germline, CDR1 is MDHEN and CDR2 is SYDVKM. The germline V and J ends were trimmed by 6 bases and 6 bases, with 19 bases remaining between them. The CDR3 consists of 15 residues. The CDR3 sequence: CASRPRRAGFDTQYF. CDR3 nucleotide sequence: TGTGCCAGCAGACCCCGGAGGGCGGGATTTGATACGCAGTATTTT.

The V and J genes are TRBV5-6 and TRBJ1-2, with 7 bases identical to TRBD1. Germline-derived CDR1 and CDR2 are SGHDT and YYEEEE. CDR3 length equals 13 residues. The junction had 4 bases not matched to a gene; V was cut back by 4 bases and J by 4 bases. The CDR3 protein is CASSIGTAYGYTF. The DNA for the CDR3 is TGTGCCAGCAGCATAGGGACAGCCTATGGCTACACCTTC.

This chain links TRBV9 with TRBJ1-1; 10 bases are a match to TRBD1. V dropped 1 base and J dropped 3; count of bases not matched to a gene: 3. The CDR3 length is 15 residues. The germline gives CDR1 SGDLS, CDR2 YYNGEE. In nucleotides, the CDR3 is TGTGCCAGCAGCGTATCCGGACAGGGGGACACTGAAGCTTTCTTT. Its translation is CASSVSGQGDTEAFF.

The J gene is TRBJ1-1, the V gene TRBV30, with D perhaps matching TRBD1 (6 bases). Between the trimmed V and J ends, which lost 4 bases and 4 bases, there was a span of 25 bases. The CDR3 is 17 amino acids. Per the germline V gene, CDR1 is GTSNPN and CDR2 is SVGIG (reference sequence). Here the CDR3 reads CAWTSLGGFASGTEAFF. In DNA form, the CDR3 reads TGTGCCTGGACCTCACTAGGGGGTTTTGCTTCTGGCACTGAAGCTTTCTTT.

This rearrangement joins TRBV30 to TRBJ2-3; 9 bases align to TRBD1. The CDR3 totals 16 residues. Unmatched junction bases numbered 11, after V lost 4 bases and J lost 3 bases. The germline V gene has CDR1 GTSNPN and CDR2 SVGIG (reference sequence). This CDR3 is CAWTRTGDRWTDTQYF. The CDR3 DNA follows: TGTGCCTGGACCAGGACAGGGGATCGTTGGACAGATACGCAGTATTTT.

V usage is TRBV5-4 and J usage is TRBJ1-1; 7 bases map to TRBD1. This CDR3 is 15 amino acids long. Germline trimming cut 4 bases from V and 4 bases from J; bases unmatched to any gene: 10. Germline V CDR1 and CDR2: SGHNT, YYREEE (reference sequence). The CDR3 bases are TGTGCCAGCAGCAAAGACAGGGCTGGTTTCACTGAAGCTTTCTTT. Translation: CASSKDRAGFTEAFF.

This clone was observed a few times. The chain joins TRBV7-9 to TRBJ1-5; TRBD1 is a possible D gene (6 bases). The CDR3 spans 14 residues. Germline lookup yields CDR1 SEHNR and CDR2 FQNEAQ (reference sequence). The V end lost 4 bases, the J end lost 5 bases, and 12 bases lay between the germline ends. The CDR3 is CASSSNSGDQPQHF. CDR3 in DNA: TGTGCCAGCAGCTCCAATTCAGGGGATCAGCCCCAGCATTTT.

J is TRBJ2-1 and V is TRBV20-1; 7 nucleotides agree with TRBD1. Trimming at V came to 5 bases and at J to 9 bases, leaving 4 bases not matched to a gene. The germline gives CDR1 DFQATT, CDR2 SNEGSKA (reference sequence). CDR3 length: 11 residues. CDR3 protein: CSAPQGFEQFF. The CDR3 coding sequence is TGCAGTGCTCCACAGGGGTTTGAGCAGTTCTTC.

The chain is built from TRBV27 and TRBJ1-2, with D possibly matching TRBD1 (5 bases). Germline V CDR1 and CDR2: MNHEY, SMNVEV (reference sequence). Trimming cost V 8 bases and J 6 bases, with 16 bases left between them. The CDR3 has 13 residues. For the CDR3, the DNA is TGTGCCAGCTCTTCGGGGGACCTAAATGGCTACACCTTC. This translates into CASSSGDLNGYTF.

V and J are TRBV9 and TRBJ2-2; TRBD1 is a possible D gene (7 bases). Trimming stripped 5 bases from V and 2 bases from J, with 19 bases between. Per the germline V gene, CDR1 is SGDLS and CDR2 is YYNGEE. There are 17 residues in the CDR3. Written as DNA, the CDR3 is TGTGCCAGCAGAGCCCTAGGGGGGACAGTTAACACCGGGGAGCTGTTTTTT. This translates into CASRALGGTVNTGELFF.

J is TRBJ2-1 and V is TRBV20-1; D is ambiguous. CDR1 and CDR2 (germline): DFQATT, SNEGSKA (reference sequence). V was cut by 2 bases and J by 4 bases, with 3 bases left in between. The CDR3 has 11 amino acids. The CDR3 reads CSARSYNEQFF. Here the CDR3 DNA reads TGCAGTGCTAGATCTTACAATGAGCAGTTCTTC.

The CDR3 DNA sequence: TGTGCCAGCTCACCCGGGACAGGGTATAATGGCTACACCTTC. Its protein is CASSPGTGYNGYTF. The chain employs TRBV18 and TRBJ1-2; 9 bases are a match to TRBD1. Trimming at V came to 3 bases and at J to 6 bases, leaving 5 bases not matched to a gene. The CDR3 spans 14 residues. Germline CDR1 KGHSH, CDR2 LQKENI. The full variable domain, rest sourced from reference TRBV18 and TRBJ1-2, is NAGVMQNPRHLVRRRGQEARLRCSPMKGHSHVYWYRQLPEEGLKFMVYLQKENIIDESGMPKERFSAEFPKEGPSILRIQQVVRGDSAAYFCASSPGTGYNGYTFGSGTRLTVV.

V is TRBV30 and J is TRBJ1-4; tentatively, D is TRBD1 (5 bases). The CDR3 length is 14 residues. Germline-derived CDR1 and CDR2 are GTSNPN and SVGIG (reference sequence). Deletions cut 1 base from V and 8 bases from J, with 14 bases between. This chain's CDR3 is CAWSGGSDAEKLFF. CDR3 sequence (DNA): TGTGCCTGGAGTGGGGGCAGCGACGCCGAAAAACTGTTTTTT.

The CDR3 DNA reads as TGCGCCAGCACCGAAATGCCTAGCCCGTACAGCTCCTACAATGAGCAGTTCTTC. Protein sequence: CASTEMPSPYSSYNEQFF. The gene calls are TRBV23-1 and TRBJ2-1; the D gene is possibly TRBD2 (5 bases). TRBV23-1 is designated an ORF whose function remains uncertain. The germline V and J ends were trimmed by 7 bases and 0 bases, with 22 bases remaining between them. There are 18 residues in the CDR3.

This clone was seen only a few times. The V call is TRBV30, the J call TRBJ2-7; 7 nucleotides match TRBD1. Trimming took 1 base from V and 2 from J; bases not matched to a gene: 2. This CDR3 has 13 amino acids. CDR1 and CDR2 (germline): GTSNPN, SVGIG (reference sequence). CDR3 in amino acids: CAWSGQGPYEQYF. In nucleotides, the CDR3 is TGTGCCTGGAGTGGACAGGGTCCCTACGAGCAGTACTTC.

The V gene is TRBV2, the J gene TRBJ1-6, with 7 bases identical to TRBD1. The V and J ends lost 3 bases and 7 bases, in that order; junction bases with no gene match: 3. The CDR3 is made up of 14 amino acids. CDR1 is SNHLY and CDR2 is FYNNEI in the germline V gene. The CDR3 loop is CASSDRDRNSPLHF. The CDR3 bases are TGTGCCAGCAGTGACCGGGACAGAAATTCACCCCTCCACTTT.